Listed here are 26 T cell receptor beta chains from one sample, sequenced in a study of cytomegalovirus exposure and HLA in healthy donors (dated 2017 in TCRdb). Library creation used the immunoSEQ multiplex PCR assay. The multiplex PCR relied on a mix of 60 forward primers for TCR Vbeta segments and 13 reverse primers for TCR Jbeta segments. This immuneACCESS table, as held by TCRdb, lists in-frame sequences with V and J called but not all clones. Of the missing ones, under half trace to an unresolved V gene in checked studies; the others have no known cause. In all, the sample holds 180,000 or so clones, and around 75% of those were seen once. About 2.6% of the sample belongs to the ten largest clones. Sequencing input: PBMCs. These receptors were collected from a female donor in good health and CMV-seronegative.

The CDR3 sequence: CAWSIGGVNEKLFF. For the CDR3, the DNA is TGTGCCTGGAGTATAGGGGGAGTTAATGAAAAACTGTTTTTT. The V call is TRBV30, the J call TRBJ1-4, with a weak D call TRBD1 (6 bases). CDR1 is GTSNPN and CDR2 is SVGIG in the germline V gene (reference sequence). The CDR3 sequence is 14 residues long. V shed 2 bases and J shed 4 bases, with 11 bases lying between them.

The chain carries TRBV2 and TRBJ2-1; D is unclear. The ends were cut back, 3 bases at V and 9 bases at J, with 15 bases in the middle. This CDR3 has 14 amino acids. From germline, CDR1 is SNHLY and CDR2 FYNNEI. CDR3 nucleotide sequence: TGTGCCAGCAGTGAGGATCTCGCAGAGGTTGAGCAGTTCTTC. Translation: CASSEDLAEVEQFF.

J is TRBJ2-1 and V is TRBV28; weak D call: TRBD2 (5 bases). V was shortened by 3 bases and J by 0 bases, with 12 bases between the two germline ends. CDR3 length: 16 amino acids. Germline CDR1 is MDHEN and CDR2 is SYDVKM. The CDR3 DNA is TGTGCCAGCAGTTTCCTAGCCGGAAGCTCCTACAATGAGCAGTTCTTC. Translation: CASSFLAGSSYNEQFF.

This clone was seen only a few times. This chain links TRBV5-6 with TRBJ1-2; D ambiguous. Deletions cut 3 bases from V and 4 bases from J, with 7 bases between. The germline gives CDR1 SGHDT, CDR2 YYEEEE. The CDR3 runs to 12 residues. Written as DNA, the CDR3 is TGTGCCAGCAGCTCCGGAGGCTATGGCTACACCTTC. This translates into CASSSGGYGYTF.

The chain uses TRBV7-9 and TRBJ2-3, with 12 bases identical to TRBD2. The germline CDR1 and CDR2 sequences are SEHNR and FQNEAQ (reference sequence). CDR3 length: 16 residues. Germline trimming cut 1 base from V and 8 bases from J; bases unmatched to any gene: 7. The CDR3 DNA is TGTGCCAGCAGCTTAGGACTAGCGGGAGTGGGAGGTACGCAGTATTTT. It encodes CASSLGLAGVGGTQYF. Filled out from reference TRBV7-9 and TRBJ2-3, the complete variable domain reads DTGVSQNPRHKITKRGQNVTFRCDPISEHNRLYWYRQTLGQGPEFLTYFQNEAQLEKSRLLSDRFSAERPKGSFSTLEIQRTEQGDSAMYLCASSLGLAGVGGTQYFGPGTRLTVL.

J is TRBJ2-5 and V is TRBV5-1; D ambiguous. TRBJ2-7 explains the end of the DNA better; the J call may be wrong. Germline lookup yields CDR1 SGHRS and CDR2 YFSETQ. The CDR3 length is 15 residues. CDR3 sequence: CASSLLRKSSYEQYF. The CDR3 bases are TGCGCCAGCAGCTTACTCAGGAAATCCTCCTACGAGCAGTACTTC.

This chain links TRBV11-1 with TRBJ2-7; D is unclear. V was shortened by 4 bases and J by 2 bases, with 12 bases between the two germline ends. The germline gives CDR1 SGHAT, CDR2 FQDESV (reference sequence). The CDR3 covers 14 residues. As DNA, the CDR3 is TGTGCCAGCAGCTGGGCGAGACCCCCCTACGAGCAGTACTTC. This gives the protein CASSWARPPYEQYF.

The chain combines TRBV13 with TRBJ2-1, with 10 bases that match TRBD2. This CDR3 is built from 15 residues. Germline CDR1 and CDR2: PRHDT and FYEKMQ (reference sequence). V lost 4 bases and J lost 5; bases outside the gene matches: 5. The CDR3 protein is CASSSSSGSNNEQFF. Written as DNA, the CDR3 is TGTGCCAGCAGCTCATCTAGCGGGAGCAACAATGAGCAGTTCTTC.

CDR3 sequence reads: CASSRGAQRYNEQFF. CDR3 sequence (DNA): TGTGCCAGCAGCCGTGGGGCTCAGAGATACAATGAGCAGTTCTTC. V usage is TRBV7-9 and J usage is TRBJ2-1; D is perhaps TRBD1 (5 bases). The CDR3 has 15 amino acids. V lost 5 bases, J lost 4 bases, and 15 bases lay in between. Germline lookup yields CDR1 SEHNR and CDR2 FQNEAQ (reference sequence). Complete variable domain (other parts from reference TRBV7-9 and TRBJ2-1): DTGVSQNPRHKITKRGQNVTFRCDPISEHNRLYWYRQTLGQGPEFLTYFQNEAQLEKSRLLSDRFSAERPKGSFSTLEIQRTEQGDSAMYLCASSRGAQRYNEQFFGPGTRLTVL.

The CDR3: CASSLAGGLSYEQYF. CDR3 nucleotide sequence: TGTGCCAGCAGCCTCGCAGGGGGCTTAAGCTACGAGCAGTACTTC. The V gene is TRBV5-4, the J gene TRBJ2-5; 8 bases align to TRBD1. The assigned J gene may be wrong: the sequence end matches TRBJ2-7 better. CDR1 and CDR2 (germline): SGHNT, YYREEE (reference sequence). The CDR3 is 15 residues long.

The V call is TRBV30, the J call TRBJ1-2; 7 nucleotides line up with TRBD1. Germline values: CDR1 GTSNPN, CDR2 SVGIG (reference sequence). CDR3 size: 12 residues. Trimming cost V 5 bases and J 7 bases; bases outside gene matches: 7. The CDR3 bases are TGTGCCTGGGCACAGGGGCTAGCTGGCTACACCTTC. Amino acids: CAWAQGLAGYTF.

J is TRBJ1-2 and V is TRBV18, with TRBD1 identical over 7 bases. Germline CDR1 and CDR2: KGHSH and LQKENI. V lost 2 bases to trimming and J lost 5 bases; unmatched junction nucleotides: 8. CDR3 length equals 15 residues. The CDR3 sequence: CASSPDRDRSYGYTF. CDR3 coding DNA: TGTGCCAGCTCACCAGATCGGGACAGATCATATGGCTACACCTTC.

The chain is built from TRBV11-2 and TRBJ2-7; the match to TRBD2 covers 13 bases. This CDR3 comprises 15 residues. J lost 1 base, V lost 6 bases, and 3 bases had no gene match. Per the germline V gene, CDR1 is SGHAT and CDR2 is FQNNGV. The CDR3 protein is CASRPTSGRSYEQYF. For the CDR3, the DNA is TGTGCCAGCAGGCCGACTAGCGGGAGGTCCTACGAGCAGTACTTC.

This chain connects TRBV5-1 to TRBJ1-6, with D maybe TRBD1 (5 bases). The CDR3 is made up of 15 amino acids. Germline values: CDR1 SGHRS, CDR2 YFSETQ. Trimming took 5 bases from V and 5 from J, leaving 14 bases between them. The CDR3 DNA reads TGCGCCAGCAGGCGGTCGGGGGAGGATAATTCACCCCTCCACTTT. Translation: CASRRSGEDNSPLHF.

The chain combines TRBV19 with TRBJ1-6; TRBD1 aligns across 9 bases. This CDR3 is 17 amino acids long. Per germline, CDR1 LNHDA and CDR2 SQIVND (reference sequence). The V and J ends lost 5 bases and 1 base, in that order; junction bases with no gene match: 6. This CDR3 reads CASSGQGFGSYNSPLHF. The DNA of the CDR3 is TGTGCCAGTAGTGGACAGGGGTTCGGGTCCTATAATTCACCCCTCCACTTT.

This clone showed up just a few times. The chain combines TRBV29-1 with TRBJ2-2, with 12 bases matching TRBD2. Germline lookup yields CDR1 SQVTM and CDR2 ANQGSEA. The CDR3 runs to 14 residues. V trimming: 5 bases; J trimming: 3 bases; junction bases outside the gene matches: 1. CDR3 DNA: TGCAGCGTTCGGACTAGCGGGGACACCGGGGAGCTGTTTTTT. Protein: CSVRTSGDTGELFF.

The chain is built from TRBV28 and TRBJ2-3; 7 bases fit TRBD1. Trimming took 6 bases from V and 2 from J; bases not matched to a gene: 5. The CDR3 extends over 14 amino acids. CDR1 and CDR2 (germline): MDHEN, SYDVKM. The CDR3 is CASRMTGNTDTQYF. The DNA of the CDR3 is TGTGCCAGCAGAATGACAGGGAACACAGATACGCAGTATTTT.

The chain couples TRBV19 to TRBJ2-5, with D possibly being TRBD2 (5 bases). The CDR3 contains 13 residues. The germline gives CDR1 LNHDA, CDR2 SQIVND (reference sequence). V lost 1 base to trimming and J lost 3 bases, with 6 bases between them. CDR3 sequence reads: CASSIAGKETQYF. The CDR3 nucleotides read TGTGCCAGTAGTATAGCCGGGAAAGAGACCCAGTACTTC.

This clone has only a few counts. In nucleotides, the CDR3 is TGTGCCAGCAGCTGGGCGCCTAGCGGGCGTTACGAGCAGTACTTC. It is translated as CASSWAPSGRYEQYF. V usage is TRBV5-5 and J usage is TRBJ2-7, with TRBD2 matching 8 bases. J was trimmed by 4 bases and V by 3 bases; bases with no gene match: 9. Per the germline V gene, CDR1 is SGHKS and CDR2 is YYEKEE (reference sequence). This CDR3 contains 15 residues.

The CDR3 sequence is CASSSRNYEQYF. The DNA of the CDR3 is TGTGCCAGCAGCTCGAGAAACTACGAGCAGTACTTC. This sequence joins TRBV7-9 and TRBJ2-7; D unresolved. Germline CDR1 is SEHNR and CDR2 is FQNEAQ (reference sequence). V was cut by 4 bases and J by 3 bases, with 7 bases left in between. This CDR3 is 12 amino acids long.

A single count supports this clone. J is TRBJ2-3 and V is TRBV5-4; D unresolved. V lost 3 bases and J lost 6, with 17 bases in between. The CDR3 loop spans 15 amino acids. Germline CDR1 reads SGHNT; CDR2 reads YYREEE (reference sequence). CDR3 amino acids: CASSSSAAPGDTQYF. CDR3 in DNA: TGTGCCAGCAGCTCCTCTGCGGCCCCCGGGGATACGCAGTATTTT.

V usage is TRBV11-3 and J usage is TRBJ2-7; weak D call: TRBD2 (7 bases). Germline V gene sequence: CDR1 SGHNT, CDR2 YENEEA. The V end lost 1 base, the J end lost 4 bases, and 14 bases lay between the germline ends. CDR3 size: 15 residues. The CDR3 region is CASSLVLGGLYEQYF. CDR3 bases: TGTGCCAGCAGCTTAGTCCTCGGGGGGCTATACGAGCAGTACTTC.

The chain links TRBV6-6 to TRBJ2-1; 7 bases map to TRBD1. J lost 9 bases, V lost 6 bases, and 8 bases had no gene match. Germline lookup yields CDR1 MNHNY and CDR2 SVGAGI (reference sequence). The CDR3 contains 13 residues. CDR3 protein: CASSQKGAGEQFF. The DNA for the CDR3 is TGTGCCAGCAGCCAAAAGGGGGCTGGTGAGCAGTTCTTC.

The J gene is TRBJ2-7, the V gene TRBV27, with TRBD2 identical over 8 bases. From germline, CDR1 is MNHEY and CDR2 SMNVEV (reference sequence). The CDR3 spans 14 residues. The trim removed 9 bases at V and 2 bases at J, leaving 9 bases unmatched. CDR3 DNA: TGTGCCAGTACACGGGGGGGGCCCCCCTACGAGCAGTACTTC. Amino acid sequence: CASTRGGPPYEQYF.

This clone showed up just a few times. The chain is built from TRBV28 and TRBJ2-1; D is unresolved. CDR3 length: 13 residues. The V end was cut by 9 bases, the J end by 3 bases, with 12 bases between. Germline-derived CDR1 and CDR2 are MDHEN and SYDVKM. The CDR3 nucleotides are TGTGCCAGGCACCCTAGAGTCTACAATGAGCAGTTCTTC. The encoded protein is CARHPRVYNEQFF.

This clone was picked up a small number of times. The rearrangement joins TRBV7-9 to TRBJ2-2; 8 nucleotides align to TRBD1. The CDR3 is 15 residues long. V dropped 6 bases and J dropped 7; count of bases not matched to a gene: 10. Germline V CDR1 and CDR2: SEHNR, FQNEAQ (reference sequence). The CDR3 DNA sequence: TGTGCCAGCAGAGGGCCAGGGGGCGTTGGCGGGGAGCTGTTTTTT. Its protein is CASRGPGGVGGELFF. Supplemented by reference TRBV7-9 and TRBJ2-2, the full variable domain reads DTGVSQNPRHKITKRGQNVTFRCDPISEHNRLYWYRQTLGQGPEFLTYFQNEAQLEKSRLLSDRFSAERPKGSFSTLEIQRTEQGDSAMYLCASRGPGGVGGELFFGEGSRLTVL.